The next 13 T cell receptor beta chains were all read from a single sample in a study of T-cell memory formation after mild COVID-19. TCRdb processed the 5' RACE reads anew with MiXCR; each CDR3 protein has one entry. The table records around 340,000 distinct CDR3 sequences, under 15% of them present only once. Material for sequencing was PBMCs or a T cell subset sorted from them (not recorded which). All receptors come from a man aged 18 to 29 who had mild COVID-19 (a few samples of this study predate the infection). Cell type and time point are not known.

The chain joins TRBV4-3 to TRBJ1-6; D might be TRBD1 (6 bases). Trimming took 0 bases from V and 14 from J, leaving 20 bases between them. CDR1 and CDR2 from the germline V gene are LGHNA and YSLEER. This CDR3 contains 16 residues. The CDR3 reads CASSQELQGPLGALHF. In DNA, the CDR3 is TGCGCCAGCAGCCAAGAGCTACAGGGCCCCTTGGGGGCCCTCCACTTT.

The chain links TRBV7-2 to TRBJ2-3, with TRBD1 matching over 8 bases. The CDR3 is made up of 18 amino acids. V dropped 2 bases and J dropped 4; count of bases not matched to a gene: 14. CDR1 is SGHTA and CDR2 is FQGNSA in the germline V gene. CDR3 protein: CASSLSPYGQGHSDTQYF. The CDR3 DNA follows: TGTGCCAGCAGCTTAAGTCCGTATGGACAGGGACATTCAGATACGCAGTATTTT. Combining the CDR3 with reference TRBV7-2 and TRBJ2-3 gives the whole variable domain GAGVSQSPSNKVTEKGKDVELRCDPISGHTALYWYRQSLGQGLEFLIYFQGNSAPDKSGLPSDRFSAERTGGSVSTLTIQRTQQEDSAVYLCASSLSPYGQGHSDTQYFGPGTRLTVL.

The chain combines TRBV5-1 with TRBJ1-6; D is uncertain. Germline-derived CDR1 and CDR2 are SGHRS and YFSETQ. Trimming took off 7 bases at V and 7 bases at J, with 15 bases between the two ends. This CDR3 spans 14 amino acids. CDR3 coding DNA: TGCGCCAGCTCACCCGCCGGGCTGAATTCACCCCTCCACTTT. Protein: CASSPAGLNSPLHF.

The chain has TRBV20-1 and TRBJ1-5; 7 bases are a match to TRBD1. Germline loops: CDR1 DFQATT, CDR2 SNEGSKA (reference sequence). Unmatched junction bases numbered 5, after V lost 6 bases and J lost 6 bases. The CDR3 is 12 amino acids. The CDR3, as DNA: TGCAGTGCCCACAGGGGAAGTCAGCCCCAGCATTTT. This encodes CSAHRGSQPQHF.

This clonotype appeared a few times. V usage is TRBV4-1 and J usage is TRBJ1-1; D possibly corresponds to TRBD1 (6 bases). The CDR3 length is 17 residues. CDR1 MGHRA and CDR2 YSYEKL come from the germline V gene. The V gene lost 1 base and the J gene lost 2 bases, with 17 bases spanning the gap. CDR3 sequence: CASSQVVLGRGNTEAFF. The CDR3 nucleotides read TGCGCCAGCAGCCAAGTAGTCCTTGGCAGGGGTAACACTGAAGCTTTCTTT.

The rearrangement uses TRBV5-1 and TRBJ1-6; 9 bases agree with TRBD1. V was pared by 5 bases and J by 8 bases, with 2 bases of the junction left unmatched. The CDR3 sequence is 13 residues long. Germline V gene sequence: CDR1 SGHRS, CDR2 YFSETQ. CDR3 coding DNA: TGCGCCAGCAGGGACAGGGGAGATTCACCCCTCCACTTT. Its translation is CASRDRGDSPLHF. Based on the CDR3 plus reference TRBV5-1 and TRBJ1-6, the full variable domain is KAGVTQTPRYLIKTRGQQVTLSCSPISGHRSVSWYQQTPGQGLQFLFEYFSETQRNKGNFPGRFSGRQFSNSRSEMNVSTLELGDSALYLCASRDRGDSPLHFGNGTRLTVT.

This clonotype was seen many times. The chain joins TRBV20-1 to TRBJ1-5, with 7 bases identical to TRBD1. CDR3 length equals 14 residues. The junction had 11 bases not matched to a gene; V was cut back by 6 bases and J by 6 bases. Germline CDR1 and CDR2: DFQATT and SNEGSKA (reference sequence). The CDR3 spells CSATSGGESQPQHF. CDR3 nucleotides: TGCAGTGCCACCTCAGGGGGAGAGAGTCAGCCCCAGCATTTT.

This rearrangement joins TRBV27 to TRBJ2-3; TRBD2 is a possible D gene (6 bases). CDR1 and CDR2 (germline): MNHEY, SMNVEV (reference sequence). The CDR3 length is 15 residues. V gave up 5 bases and J gave up 5 bases, with 17 bases separating them. The CDR3 loop is CASSPRDARGDTQYF. The CDR3 coding sequence is TGTGCCAGCAGTCCCCGGGACGCGCGGGGAGATACGCAGTATTTT.

This clonotype was seen a few times. The gene calls are TRBV11-2 and TRBJ1-5; 8 nucleotides agree with TRBD1. Looked up from germline, CDR1 is SGHAT and CDR2 is FQNNGV. V lost 1 base to trimming and J lost 0 bases; unmatched junction nucleotides: 2. The CDR3 length is 16 residues. The CDR3 loop reads CASSLGQGASNQPQHF. The CDR3 DNA follows: TGTGCCAGCAGCTTAGGGCAGGGGGCTAGCAATCAGCCCCAGCATTTT.

J is TRBJ2-2 and V is TRBV5-1, with D possibly being TRBD1 (6 bases). Germline assignment: CDR1 SGHRS and CDR2 YFSETQ. V was trimmed by 0 bases and J by 6 bases, leaving 9 bases between them. CDR3 size: 14 residues. The CDR3 DNA follows: TGCGCCAGCAGCTTGGACAGGGTAGCCGGGGAGCTGTTTTTT. It translates to CASSLDRVAGELFF.

This clonotype turned up a few times. The J gene is TRBJ2-1, the V gene TRBV7-9, with 9 bases fitting TRBD1. The CDR3 runs to 16 residues. Germline assignment: CDR1 SEHNR and CDR2 FQNEAQ (reference sequence). Trimming at V came to 2 bases and at J to 7 bases, leaving 9 bases not matched to a gene. Here the CDR3 DNA reads TGTGCCAGCAGCTTACCCGGGACAGGGAACGGGAATGAGCAGTTCTTC. The encoded protein is CASSLPGTGNGNEQFF.

This clonotype was seen only a few times. The chain couples TRBV12-3 or TRBV12-4 to TRBJ2-7, with 9 positions matching TRBD1. The CDR3 totals 16 residues. J lost 3 bases, V lost 5 bases, and 11 bases had no gene match. The CDR3 sequence is CASSPMPPGQGYEQYF. The DNA for the CDR3 is TGTGCCAGCAGTCCGATGCCCCCGGGACAGGGCTACGAGCAGTACTTC.

The gene calls are TRBV6-1 and TRBJ2-5, with D possibly matching TRBD1 (6 bases). The CDR3 spans 15 residues. The V gene lost 5 bases and the J gene lost 1 base, with 14 bases spanning the gap. Looked up from germline, CDR1 is MNHNS and CDR2 is SASEGT. The CDR3 DNA sequence: TGTGCCAGCAGTATGGGGACAACCCTCCAAGAGACCCAGTACTTC. This gives the protein CASSMGTTLQETQYF.